The clone carrying this T cell receptor (beta chain) was observed a few times. The target antigen is unknown. The CDR3 has 13 residues. V shed 3 bases and J 6 bases; nucleotides not matched to a gene: 6. Per germline, CDR1 SGHDT and CDR2 YYEEEE. This specimen belongs to a study of fetal regulatory T cell absence and autoimmunity. This was a survey-level run. Profiling relied on immunoSEQ multiplex PCR, and the TCRdb table lists in-frame clones only, not all of them. The sample has 95,000 to 100,000 clones, 55% to 75% seen once. Study-level points and caveats: Pancreas and cord blood did not differ much in TRB family usage. Compared with cord blood, pancreas showed oligoclonal TCR enrichment, some clones over 80-fold.

The TCR was taken from a male donor with IPEX syndrome. This chain connects TRBV5-6 to TRBJ2-7; 7 nucleotides agree with TRBD1. The sample comprised pancreas tissue. For the CDR3, the DNA is TGTGCCAGCAGCTACGGGACAGTTGGCGAGCAGTACTTC. Translating it yields CASSYGTVGEQYF.